This T cell receptor beta chain was identified during a study of blood T cell repertoires in COVID-19. Background on the study: The United States, Italy and Spain provided the acute and convalescent COVID-19 samples. PBMCs, B-cell-depleted T cells, or T cells provided the cDNA or gDNA that made up the material.

There are 14 residues in the CDR3. Germline values: CDR1 MNHNS, CDR2 SASEGT. With 2 bases clipped from V and 4 bases from J, the junction kept 2 bases outside the gene matches. Authors' processing steps: By means of reference gene primer amplification, nucleated cell counts were estimated. Method: immunoSEQ multiplex PCR; TCRdb's copy keeps in-frame clones and lacks some. V, J and clone size reflect that table, while D and trimming were determined from the DNA. This table has approximately 320,000 clones, 70% to 90% appearing once. This chain connects TRBV6-1 to TRBJ2-1; 7 bases match TRBD1. Input material: peripheral blood. This receptor was identified in a human donor in a cohort sampled during active COVID-19. DNA of the CDR3: TGTGCCAGCAGTGAATGGGACAGTTACAATGAGCAGTTCTTC. Its translation is CASSEWDSYNEQFF.